This TCR beta chain was recorded in a study of breast tumors, draining lymph nodes, adjacent tissues. Study-wide points: Compared with lymph nodes, tumors were less diverse; compared with nontumor tissue, more. Data fit most tumor T cells coming from lymph node, expanding in tumor.

To note about this clonotype: Its antigen is unidentified. At one end, the junction sequence differs from germline, possibly due to a read error.

The CDR3 has 18 residues. Germline V gene lookup returns CDR1 SEHNR and CDR2 FQNEAQ (reference sequence). MiXCR was run by TCRdb on the multiplex PCR reads, yielding one entry per CDR3 protein. The table includes under 80,000 distinct CDR3 sequences, less than 50% detected once. Sequencing was carried out using breast tumor tissue. The chain links TRBV7-9 to TRBJ2-1; the match to TRBD2 covers 8 bases. This sequence was found in a female donor with breast cancer. Some clones in this sample may be carry-over from other donors' samples. CDR3 sequence reads: CASRASPRREAPYNEQCF. The CDR3 nucleotides are TGTGCCAGCAGAGCCTCCCCCCGGCGGGAGGCCCCCTACAATGAGCAGTGCTTC.